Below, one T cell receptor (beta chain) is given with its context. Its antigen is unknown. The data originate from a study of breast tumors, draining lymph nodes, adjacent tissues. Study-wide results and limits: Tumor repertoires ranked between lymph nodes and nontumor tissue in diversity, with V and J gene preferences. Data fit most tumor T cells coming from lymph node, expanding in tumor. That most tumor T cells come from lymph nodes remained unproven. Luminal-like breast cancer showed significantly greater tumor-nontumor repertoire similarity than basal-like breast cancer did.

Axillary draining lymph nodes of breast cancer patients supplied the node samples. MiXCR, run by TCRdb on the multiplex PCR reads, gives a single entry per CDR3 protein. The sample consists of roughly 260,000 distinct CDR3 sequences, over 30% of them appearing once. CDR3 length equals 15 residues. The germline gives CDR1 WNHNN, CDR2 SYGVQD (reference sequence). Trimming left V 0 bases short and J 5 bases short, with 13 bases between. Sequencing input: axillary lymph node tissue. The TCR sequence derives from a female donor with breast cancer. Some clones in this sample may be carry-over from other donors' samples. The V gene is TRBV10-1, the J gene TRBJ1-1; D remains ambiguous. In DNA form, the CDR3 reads TGCGCCAGCAGTGAGTCGGGTCGAGGGTGGACTGAAGCTTTCTTT. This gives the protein CASSESGRGWTEAFF.